The clone carrying this T cell receptor beta chain was seen repeatedly, ten times or more. The antigen is not known. Noted time point: patch test 1, 2 weeks after DPC sensitization. The treatment is: therapeutic diphenylcyclopropenone sensitization with weekly scalp DPC. TCRdb independently ran MiXCR on the RACE reads; one entry per CDR3 protein. The data show 74,000 or so distinct CDR3 sequences, with about an eighth seen just once and about 3.5% held by the top ten. The data are from a study of human T cells and chemical hapten exposure. Regarding the study as a whole: Alopecia affected the donors, so their immune response may differ from healthy people's.

The input for sequencing was whole blood, taken in connection with sensitization to the hapten diphenylcyclopropenone (DPC). This TCR was recovered from a woman aged 55-75 years with alopecia areata. Some clones in this sample may be carry-over from other donors' samples.

CDR3 DNA: TGTGCCAGCAGCCTAGGTGACCGGGGGATTCAGTACTTC. Amino acid sequence: CASSLGDRGIQYF. The chain joins TRBV7-9 to TRBJ2-4; possibly TRBD2 for D (6 bases). From germline, CDR1 is SEHNR and CDR2 FQNEAQ (reference sequence). V was cut by 5 bases and J by 10 bases, with 15 bases left in between. The CDR3 extends over 13 amino acids.